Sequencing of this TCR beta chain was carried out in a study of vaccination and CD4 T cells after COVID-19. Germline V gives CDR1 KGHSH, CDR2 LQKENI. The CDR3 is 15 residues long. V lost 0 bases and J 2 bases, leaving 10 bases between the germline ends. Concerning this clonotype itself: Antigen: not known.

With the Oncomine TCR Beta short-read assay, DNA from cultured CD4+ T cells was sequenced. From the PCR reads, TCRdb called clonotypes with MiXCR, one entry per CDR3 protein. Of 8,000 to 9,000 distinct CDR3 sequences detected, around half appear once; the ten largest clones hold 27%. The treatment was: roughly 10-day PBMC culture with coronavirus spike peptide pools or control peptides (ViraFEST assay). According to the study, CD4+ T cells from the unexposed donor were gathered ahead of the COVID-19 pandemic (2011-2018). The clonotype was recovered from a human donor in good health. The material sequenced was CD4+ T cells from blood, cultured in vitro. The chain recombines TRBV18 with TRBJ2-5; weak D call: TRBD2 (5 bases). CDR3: CASSPPSTGQETQYF. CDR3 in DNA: TGTGCCAGCTCACCACCATCGACGGGACAAGAGACCCAGTACTTC.